The 22 T cell receptor beta chains below come from one sample, sequenced in a study of cytomegalovirus exposure and HLA in healthy donors. PCR involved 60 Vbeta and 13 Jbeta primers. Produced via immunoSEQ multiplex PCR; TCRdb's table is partial and in-frame only. This table holds approximately 180,000 clones, roughly 80% found once. Input material: PBMCs. These receptors were taken from a man aged 25 to 45 in good health and CMV-seropositive.

The rearrangement uses TRBV7-9 and TRBJ2-1, with 11 bases lining up with TRBD2. Germline loops: CDR1 SEHNR, CDR2 FQNEAQ (reference sequence). The CDR3 is 15 residues long. V was clipped by 2 bases and J by 8 bases; unmatched bases: 5. CDR3 in DNA: TGTGCCAGCAGCTTATTCGTAGCGGGGGGGCATGAGCAGTTCTTC. This codes for CASSLFVAGGHEQFF.

V is TRBV7-3 and J is TRBJ2-2; 11 bases match TRBD2. From germline, CDR1 is SGHTA and CDR2 FQGTGA. CDR3 size: 16 residues. J lost 7 bases, V lost 5 bases, and 9 bases had no gene match. CDR3 sequence: CASSRTSGSSGGELFF. In DNA, the CDR3 is TGTGCCAGCAGCCGCACTAGCGGGAGTTCTGGCGGGGAGCTGTTTTTT. Full variable domain (missing parts from reference TRBV7-3 and TRBJ2-2): GAGVSQTPSNKVTEKGKYVELRCDPISGHTALYWYRQSLGQGPEFLIYFQGTGAADDSGLPNDRFFAVRPEGSVSTLKIQRTERGDSAVYLCASSRTSGSSGGELFFGEGSRLTVL.

The V call is TRBV5-4, the J call TRBJ2-3; D possibly corresponds to TRBD1 (6 bases). The CDR3 runs 15 residues. Germline V lookup: CDR1 SGHNT, CDR2 YYREEE (reference sequence). V was pared by 5 bases and J by 0 bases, with 13 bases between. The CDR3 region is CASSKQGASTDTQYF. The CDR3 nucleotides read TGTGCCAGCAGTAAACAGGGTGCCAGCACAGATACGCAGTATTTT.

In nucleotides, the CDR3 is TGCGCCAGCAGCGAAACCCCGACAGGGGGGAATGAAAAACTGTTTTTT. Its protein is CASSETPTGGNEKLFF. V gene TRBV5-1 combines with J gene TRBJ1-4, with 9 bases that match TRBD1. V lost 4 bases, J lost 5 bases, and 9 bases stayed unmatched. The length of the CDR3 is 16 residues. Germline V gene lookup returns CDR1 SGHRS and CDR2 YFSETQ.

The CDR3 nucleotides read TGTGCCAGCAGTTTTGGACAGGGTTTGGAGCCCCAGCATTTT. Amino acid sequence: CASSFGQGLEPQHF. The chain joins TRBV27 to TRBJ1-5; 8 bases are shared with TRBD1. CDR3 length: 14 amino acids. The ends lost 3 bases at V and 8 bases at J; junction bases unmatched: 6. From germline, CDR1 is MNHEY and CDR2 SMNVEV (reference sequence).

The genes are TRBV9 and TRBJ1-5; possible D gene TRBD1, 5 bases. The CDR3 length is 14 residues. Germline V gene lookup returns CDR1 SGDLS and CDR2 YYNGEE. The V end was cut by 0 bases, the J end by 7 bases, with 11 bases between. CDR3 region: CASSVEAGRQPQHF. Here the CDR3 DNA reads TGTGCCAGCAGCGTAGAGGCAGGGAGGCAGCCCCAGCATTTT. Full variable domain (rest looked up from reference TRBV9 and TRBJ1-5): DSGVTQTPKHLITATGQRVTLRCSPRSGDLSVYWYQQSLDQGLQFLIQYYNGEERAKGNILERFSAQQFPDLHSELNLSSLELGDSALYFCASSVEAGRQPQHFGDGTRLSIL.

This rearrangement joins TRBV10-2 to TRBJ2-7; D is ambiguous. V lost 0 bases to trimming and J lost 0 bases, with 15 bases between them. This CDR3 has 17 amino acids. CDR1 WSHSY and CDR2 SAAADI come from the germline V gene. The CDR3 loop is CASSESSTRLISYEQYF. CDR3 nucleotides: TGCGCCAGCAGTGAGTCTTCAACTCGACTGATCTCCTACGAGCAGTACTTC.

The chain joins TRBV5-1 to TRBJ2-3; D is possibly TRBD1 (6 bases). Germline CDR1 SGHRS, CDR2 YFSETQ. Trimming shortened V by 0 bases and J by 10 bases, and 12 bases separated the two germline ends. This CDR3 is 13 amino acids long. CDR3 in amino acids: CASSLGGGRAQYF. As DNA, the CDR3 is TGCGCCAGCAGCTTGGGTGGGGGCAGGGCGCAGTATTTT.

Details on this clone: One end of the junction varies from germline; a read error may be responsible. The rearrangement uses TRBV27 and TRBJ2-2; 9 nucleotides align to TRBD2. CDR1 and CDR2 (germline): MNHEY, SMNVEV (reference sequence). The CDR3 spans 19 residues. The CDR3: CASSSPGGAGGLNTGQLFF. The CDR3 DNA reads TGTGCCAGCAGTTCCCCTGGGGGAGCGGGGGGTTTAAACACCGGGCAGCTGTTTTTT.

In its sample, this clone was seen a few times. The rearrangement joins TRBV5-1 to TRBJ2-7; tentatively, D is TRBD1 (5 bases). V lost 1 base and J lost 2, with 7 bases in between. Germline V CDR1 and CDR2: SGHRS, YFSETQ. This CDR3 is 13 amino acids long. CDR3 sequence: CASSLSGTYEQYF. As DNA, the CDR3 is TGCGCCAGCAGCTTGTCAGGGACCTACGAGCAGTACTTC.

The rearrangement uses TRBV20-1 and TRBJ1-1; D unresolved. The CDR3 runs 11 residues. The germline V and J ends were trimmed by 4 bases and 0 bases, with 3 bases remaining between them. Germline V CDR1 and CDR2: DFQATT, SNEGSKA (reference sequence). CDR3 loop: CSAILNTEAFF. The CDR3 DNA is TGCAGTGCTATCTTGAACACTGAAGCTTTCTTT.

This clone has a handful of counts. CDR3 sequence: CASSRGTGRVETQYF. CDR3 nucleotide sequence: TGTGCCAGCAGCAGAGGGACAGGGCGTGTGGAGACCCAGTACTTC. The chain combines TRBV11-3 with TRBJ2-5; 9 bases match TRBD1. Germline CDR1 is SGHNT and CDR2 is YENEEA. The CDR3 runs to 15 residues. J was trimmed by 5 bases and V by 5 bases; bases with no gene match: 9.

Notes on this clone: Within the sample, other DNA sequences also encode this same CDR3. V and J are TRBV6-5 and TRBJ2-7, with 8 bases fitting TRBD2. Per the germline V gene, CDR1 is MNHEY and CDR2 is SVGAGI. The CDR3 length is 15 residues. V lost 6 bases, J lost 4 bases, and 11 bases stayed unmatched. CDR3 DNA: TGTGCCAGCAGCTATACCGTAGCGGGAACGTACGAGCAGTACTTC. Translation gives CASSYTVAGTYEQYF.

V gene TRBV25-1 combines with J gene TRBJ2-5; D is perhaps TRBD2 (5 bases). CDR1 is MGHDK and CDR2 is SYGVNS in the germline V gene. The CDR3 loop spans 15 amino acids. Trimming cost V 3 bases and J 7 bases, with 18 bases left between them. CDR3 sequence: CASSDPGPAEGTQYF. CDR3 in DNA: TGTGCCAGCAGTGATCCCGGACCGGCCGAGGGGACCCAGTACTTC.

This chain joins TRBV5-1 and TRBJ2-1; a weak D match, TRBD1 (12 bases). Between the trimmed V and J ends, which lost 2 bases and 7 bases, there was a span of 31 bases. Germline values: CDR1 SGHRS, CDR2 YFSETQ. The CDR3 covers 20 residues. The CDR3 spells CASSLGIRDRGRLAGNEQFF. The CDR3 DNA sequence: TGCGCCAGCAGCTTAGGCATCCGGGACAGGGGGCGACTAGCGGGAAATGAGCAGTTCTTC. Full variable domain (remainder filled in from reference TRBV5-1 and TRBJ2-1): KAGVTQTPRYLIKTRGQQVTLSCSPISGHRSVSWYQQTPGQGLQFLFEYFSETQRNKGNFPGRFSGRQFSNSRSEMNVSTLELGDSALYLCASSLGIRDRGRLAGNEQFFGPGTRLTVL.

In its sample, this clone was seen once. V gene TRBV29-1 combines with J gene TRBJ2-5; TRBD1 aligns across 7 bases. The CDR3 has 16 amino acids. Unmatched junction bases numbered 12, after V lost 0 bases and J lost 5 bases. The germline V gene has CDR1 SQVTM and CDR2 ANQGSEA. The DNA for the CDR3 is TGCAGCGTTGAAGATCATCAGGACAGGTTGAAGGAGACCCAGTACTTC. Amino acid sequence: CSVEDHQDRLKETQYF.

The V and J genes are TRBV6-5 and TRBJ1-2; D uncertain. V was clipped by 4 bases and J by 4 bases, with 4 bases between them. The CDR3 has 11 residues. In germline, CDR1 is MNHEY, CDR2 SVGAGI. CDR3 residues: CASSSGYGYTF. The CDR3 nucleotides read TGTGCCAGCAGTTCAGGCTATGGCTACACCTTC.

J is TRBJ2-5 and V is TRBV6-5, with unresolved D. Near its end, the DNA agrees better with TRBJ2-7, so the J call may be wrong. CDR3 length: 12 residues. The germline CDR1 and CDR2 sequences are MNHEY and SVGAGI. In DNA, the CDR3 is TGTGCCAGCAGTTACAATCTTTACGAGCAGTACTTC. This translates into CASSYNLYEQYF.

V and J are TRBV11-2 and TRBJ2-7; possibly TRBD2 for D (5 bases). Germline V gives CDR1 SGHAT, CDR2 FQNNGV. The V end was cut by 1 base, the J end by 6 bases, with 13 bases between. This CDR3 is 14 amino acids long. CDR3 amino acids: CASSLGGRRGEQYF. The CDR3 DNA follows: TGTGCCAGCAGCTTAGGGGGTCGCCGGGGCGAGCAGTACTTC.

The V gene is TRBV7-7, the J gene TRBJ2-7; 10 bases fit TRBD2. The germline CDR1 and CDR2 sequences are SSHAT and FNYEAQ (reference sequence). CDR3 size: 17 residues. The trim removed 5 bases at V and 0 bases at J, leaving 10 bases unmatched. CDR3 in DNA: TGTGCCAGCAGCCTAGGAAGGACTAGCGGCTTCTCCTACGAGCAGTACTTC. Its protein product is CASSLGRTSGFSYEQYF.

This clone occurred a few times. This chain joins TRBV19 and TRBJ1-1; tentative D call: TRBD1 (5 bases). CDR3 length: 13 amino acids. Germline CDR1 is LNHDA and CDR2 is SQIVND (reference sequence). The V end lost 7 bases, the J end lost 4 bases, and 13 bases lay between the germline ends. The CDR3, as DNA: TGTGCCAGTACCTTGTGGCAGGGCACTGAAGCTTTCTTT. Residues: CASTLWQGTEAFF.

This clone was seen a handful of times. J is TRBJ2-3 and V is TRBV4-2, with TRBD1 as a possible D gene (6 bases). Trimming took 3 bases from V and 2 from J, leaving 15 bases between them. This CDR3 contains 16 residues. Germline CDR1 LGHNA, CDR2 YNFKEQ. CDR3 region: CASSQLADSITDTQYF. DNA for the CDR3: TGTGCCAGCAGCCAGCTGGCGGACAGCATCACAGATACGCAGTATTTT.